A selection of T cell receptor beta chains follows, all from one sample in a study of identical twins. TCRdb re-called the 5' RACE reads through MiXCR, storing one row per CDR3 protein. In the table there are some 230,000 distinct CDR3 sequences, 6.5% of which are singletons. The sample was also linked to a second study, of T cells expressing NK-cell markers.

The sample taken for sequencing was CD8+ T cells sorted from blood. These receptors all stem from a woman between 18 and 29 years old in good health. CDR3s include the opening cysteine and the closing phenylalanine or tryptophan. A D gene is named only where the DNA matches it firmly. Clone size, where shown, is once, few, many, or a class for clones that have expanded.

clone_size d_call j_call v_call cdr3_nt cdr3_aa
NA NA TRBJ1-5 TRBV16 TGTGCCAGCAGTAATGGTAATGGCAATCAGCCCCAGCATTTT CASSNGNGNQPQHF
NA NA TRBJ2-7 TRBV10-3 TGTGCCATCAGTGAGTCTTTACAGGGCGGGTACGAGCAGTACTTC CAISESLQGGYEQYF
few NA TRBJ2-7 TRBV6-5 TGTGCCAGCAGTTATAAGGTGAATACCTACGAGCAGTACTTC CASSYKVNTYEQYF
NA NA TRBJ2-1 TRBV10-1 TGCGCCAGCAGTTTCTCCGACTATGAGCAGTTCTTC CASSFSDYEQFF
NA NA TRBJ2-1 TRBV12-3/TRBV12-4 TGTGCCAGCAGTTTAGCGCAGGTTGGTGAGCAGTTCTTC CASSLAQVGEQFF
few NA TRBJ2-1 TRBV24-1 TGTGCCACCAGTCTCCTCTCCAGGGGACTCTACAATGAGCAGTTCTTC CATSLLSRGLYNEQFF
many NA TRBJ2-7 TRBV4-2 TGTGCCAGCAGCCAAGGAGGGTTCGAGCAGTACTTC CASSQGGFEQYF
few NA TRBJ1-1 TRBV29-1 TGCAGCGTTGATCGGGGGCAGAACACTGAAGCTTTCTTT CSVDRGQNTEAFF
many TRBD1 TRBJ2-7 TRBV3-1 TGTGCCAGCAGCCCTCGGACAGGCTACGAGCAGTACTTC CASSPRTGYEQYF
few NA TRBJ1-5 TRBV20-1 TGCAGTGCTAGAGAACCGGGCAATCAGCCCCAGCATTTT CSAREPGNQPQHF
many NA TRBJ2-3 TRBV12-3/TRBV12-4 TGTGCCAGCAGTTTAATAGCCGTGTGGGATACGCAGTATTTT CASSLIAVWDTQYF
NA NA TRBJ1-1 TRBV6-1 TGTGCCAGCATCGATCTGGGAGTCCCGACGACTGAAGCTTTCTTT CASIDLGVPTTEAFF
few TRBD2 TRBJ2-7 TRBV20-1 TGCAGTGCTAGACTAGCGGGGGAACCAGGCGAGCAGTACTTC CSARLAGEPGEQYF
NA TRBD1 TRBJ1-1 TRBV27 TGTGCCAGCAGTTTAACAGGGGCGGGGGAAGCTTTCTTT CASSLTGAGEAFF
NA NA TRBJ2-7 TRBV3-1 TGTGCCAGCAGCCTCATGAGGACCTACGAGCAGTACTTC CASSLMRTYEQYF
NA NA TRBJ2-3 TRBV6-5 TGTGCCAGCAGTTACTTTGAAGGGACAGATACGCAGTATTTT CASSYFEGTDTQYF
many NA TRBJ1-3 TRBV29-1 TGCAGCGTTGACCGGCAGGGCGCCATATATTTT CSVDRQGAIYF
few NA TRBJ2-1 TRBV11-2 TGTGCCAGCAGAAGGGAGAATGAGCAGTTCTTC CASRRENEQFF
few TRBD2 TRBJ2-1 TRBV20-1 TGCAGTGCTACAGCGGGGGGGCGCTACAATGAGCAGTTCTTC CSATAGGRYNEQFF
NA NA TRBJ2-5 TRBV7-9 TGTGCCAGCAGCTCCGCCGGGAACAAAGAGACCCAGTACTTC CASSSAGNKETQYF
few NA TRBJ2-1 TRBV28 TGTGCCAGCAGTTCACCGGGACTGGCCTCGCACAATGAGCAGTTCTTC CASSSPGLASHNEQFF
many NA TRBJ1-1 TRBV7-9 TGTGCCAGCAGTTCGGGACCACCCACGACTTTCTTT CASSSGPPTTFF
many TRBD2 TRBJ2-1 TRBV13 TGTGCCAGCAGCACGCGGACTAGCGGGAGCTCCTACAATGAGCAGTTCTTC CASSTRTSGSSYNEQFF
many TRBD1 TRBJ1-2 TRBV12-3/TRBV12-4 TGTGCCAGCAGTCCTGGACAGGGCTTCTCTGACGGCTACACCTTC CASSPGQGFSDGYTF
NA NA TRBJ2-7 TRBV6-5 TGTGCCAGCAGTTACTCCTTGGGGGTCGAGGGCGAGCAGTACTTC CASSYSLGVEGEQYF
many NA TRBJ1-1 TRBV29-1 TGCAGCGCTGCCGGGACACCTGAGAACACTGAAGCTTTCTTT CSAAGTPENTEAFF
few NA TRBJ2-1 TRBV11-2 TGTGCCAGCGAGGGGAGGTCCTACAATGAGCAGTTCTTC CASEGRSYNEQFF
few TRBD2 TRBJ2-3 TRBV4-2 TGTGCCAGCAGAAGACTAGCGGGGGTGACAGATACGCAGTATTTT CASRRLAGVTDTQYF
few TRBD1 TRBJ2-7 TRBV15 TGTGCCACCAGCGCCCGGGACAGTAATTACGAGCAGTACTTC CATSARDSNYEQYF
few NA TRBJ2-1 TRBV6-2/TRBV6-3 TGTGCCAGCAGCCCTAGGATGAGCTCCTACAATGAGCAGTTCTTC CASSPRMSSYNEQFF
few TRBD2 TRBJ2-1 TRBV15 TGTGCCACCAGCAGAGGGGGACTAGCGATAAACTCCTACAATGAGCAGTTCTTC CATSRGGLAINSYNEQFF
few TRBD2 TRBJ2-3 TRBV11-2 TGTGCCAGCAGCTTAGGGTGGGGGGGGGAATTCACAGATACGCAGTATTTT CASSLGWGGEFTDTQYF
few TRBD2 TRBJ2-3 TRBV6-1 TGTGCCAGCAGCCATAGCGGGGCGCCAGATACGCAGTATTTT CASSHSGAPDTQYF
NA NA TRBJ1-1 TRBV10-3 TGTGCCATCAGTGGCGTGCGGGGGGAAAACACTGAAGCTTTCTTT CAISGVRGENTEAFF
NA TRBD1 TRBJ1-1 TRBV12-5 TGTGCTAGTGGTTTGGTACCCGACAGGGGGACTGAAGCTTTCTTT CASGLVPDRGTEAFF
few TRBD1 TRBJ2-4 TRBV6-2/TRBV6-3 TGTGCCACCAGGACAGGGGGAGCCAAAAACATTCAGTACTTC CATRTGGAKNIQYF
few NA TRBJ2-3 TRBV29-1 TGCAGCGTTGAATCTGGAAACAGGGATACGCAGTATTTT CSVESGNRDTQYF
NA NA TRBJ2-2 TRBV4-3 TGCGCCAGCAGCCAACACAGGGCCGGGGAGCTGTTTTTT CASSQHRAGELFF
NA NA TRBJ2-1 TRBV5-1 TGCGCCAGCAGCTCATCTTTGAATGAGCAGTTCTTC CASSSSLNEQFF
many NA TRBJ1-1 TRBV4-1 TGCGCCAGCAGCCCGGTTACGGGGAACACTGAAGCTTTCTTT CASSPVTGNTEAFF
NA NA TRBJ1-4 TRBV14 TGTGCCAGCAGCCTAATGGGGGGCGAAAAACTGTTTTTT CASSLMGGEKLFF
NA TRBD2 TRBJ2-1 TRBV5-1 TGCGCCAGCAGCGGAGACAGGGGGACTAGCGGGGGCCCCTCCTACAATGAGCAGTTCTTC CASSGDRGTSGGPSYNEQFF
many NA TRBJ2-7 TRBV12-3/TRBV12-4 TGTGCCAGCAGAGGACAGATCTACGAGCAGTACTTC CASRGQIYEQYF
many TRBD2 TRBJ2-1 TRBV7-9 TGTGCCAGCAGCCCTCCGAGTAGCGGGGCCAATGAGCAGTTCTTC CASSPPSSGANEQFF
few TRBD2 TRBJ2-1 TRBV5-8 TGTGCCAGCAGTTGGGGCGGGAGGGTATTTCGGCAGTTCTTC CASSWGGRVFRQFF
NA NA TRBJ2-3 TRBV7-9 TGTGCCAGCAGGGACCTAGGGGGGCGTGATACGCAGTATTTT CASRDLGGRDTQYF